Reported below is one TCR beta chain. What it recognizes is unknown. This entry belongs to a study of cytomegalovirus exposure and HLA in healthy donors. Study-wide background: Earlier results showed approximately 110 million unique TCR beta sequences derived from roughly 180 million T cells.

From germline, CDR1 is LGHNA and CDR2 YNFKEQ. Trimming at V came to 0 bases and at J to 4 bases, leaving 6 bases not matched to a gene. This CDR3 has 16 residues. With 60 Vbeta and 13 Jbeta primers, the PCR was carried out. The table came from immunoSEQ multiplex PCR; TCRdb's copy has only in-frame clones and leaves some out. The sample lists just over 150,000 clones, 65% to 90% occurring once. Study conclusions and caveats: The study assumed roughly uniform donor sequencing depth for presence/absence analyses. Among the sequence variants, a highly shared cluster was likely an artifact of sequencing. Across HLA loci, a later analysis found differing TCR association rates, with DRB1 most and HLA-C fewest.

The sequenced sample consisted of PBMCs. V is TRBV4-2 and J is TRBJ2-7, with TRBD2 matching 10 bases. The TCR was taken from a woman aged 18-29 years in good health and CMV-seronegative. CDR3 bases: TGTGCCAGCAGCCAAGATCTGCGGACTAGCGGATACGAGCAGTACTTC. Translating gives CASSQDLRTSGYEQYF.